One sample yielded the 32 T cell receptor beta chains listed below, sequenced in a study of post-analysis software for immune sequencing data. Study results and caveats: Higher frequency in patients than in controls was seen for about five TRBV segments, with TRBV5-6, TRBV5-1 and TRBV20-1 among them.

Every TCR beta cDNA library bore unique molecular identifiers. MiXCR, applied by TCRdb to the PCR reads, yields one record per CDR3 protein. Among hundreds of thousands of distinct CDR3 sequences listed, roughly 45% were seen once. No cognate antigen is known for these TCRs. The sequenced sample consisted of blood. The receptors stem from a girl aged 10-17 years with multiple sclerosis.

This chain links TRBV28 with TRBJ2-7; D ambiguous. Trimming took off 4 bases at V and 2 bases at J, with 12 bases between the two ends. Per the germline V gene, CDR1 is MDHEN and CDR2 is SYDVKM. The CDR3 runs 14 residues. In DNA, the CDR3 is TGTGCCAGCAGTTGGACCACAGAAACCTACGAGCAGTACTTC. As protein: CASSWTTETYEQYF.

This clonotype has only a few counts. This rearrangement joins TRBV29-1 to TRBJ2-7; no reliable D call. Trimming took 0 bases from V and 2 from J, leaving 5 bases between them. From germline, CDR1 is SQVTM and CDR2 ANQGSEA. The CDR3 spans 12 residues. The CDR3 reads CSVEEGPYEQYF. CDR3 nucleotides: TGCAGCGTTGAAGAGGGCCCCTACGAGCAGTACTTC.

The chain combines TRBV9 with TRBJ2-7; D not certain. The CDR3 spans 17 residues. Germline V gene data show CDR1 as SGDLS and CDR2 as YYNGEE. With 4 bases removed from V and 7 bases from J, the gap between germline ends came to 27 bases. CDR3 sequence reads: CASSSLGSQWVHNEQYF. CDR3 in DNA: TGTGCCAGCAGCTCCCTTGGGTCCCAGTGGGTACACAATGAGCAGTACTTC.

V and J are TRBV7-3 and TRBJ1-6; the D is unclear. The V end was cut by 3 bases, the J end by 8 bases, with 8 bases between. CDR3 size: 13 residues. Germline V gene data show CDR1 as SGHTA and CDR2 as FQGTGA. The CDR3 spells CASSFFLDSPLHF. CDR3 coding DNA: TGTGCCAGCAGCTTCTTCCTCGATTCACCCCTCCACTTT.

CDR3 sequence (DNA): TGTGCCAGCAGTTTAACAGCGGGACTAGCGGGGTACAATGAGCAGTTCTTC. This codes for CASSLTAGLAGYNEQFF. The chain joins TRBV28 to TRBJ2-1; 13 bases are a match to TRBD2. V lost 2 bases and J lost 4; bases outside the gene matches: 5. Per germline, CDR1 MDHEN and CDR2 SYDVKM. The CDR3 has 17 residues.

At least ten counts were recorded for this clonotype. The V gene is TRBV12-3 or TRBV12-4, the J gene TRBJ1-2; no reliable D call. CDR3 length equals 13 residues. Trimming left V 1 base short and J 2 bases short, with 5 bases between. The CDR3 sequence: CASSLDGNYGYTF. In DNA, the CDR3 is TGTGCCAGCAGTTTAGACGGGAACTATGGCTACACCTTC.

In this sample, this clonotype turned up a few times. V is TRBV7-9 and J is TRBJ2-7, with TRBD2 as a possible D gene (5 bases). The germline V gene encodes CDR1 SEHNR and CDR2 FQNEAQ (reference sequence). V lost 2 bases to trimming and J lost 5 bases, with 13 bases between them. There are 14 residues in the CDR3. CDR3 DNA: TGTGCCAGCAGCTTATCGCAGGAGGACGACGAGCAGTACTTC. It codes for CASSLSQEDDEQYF.

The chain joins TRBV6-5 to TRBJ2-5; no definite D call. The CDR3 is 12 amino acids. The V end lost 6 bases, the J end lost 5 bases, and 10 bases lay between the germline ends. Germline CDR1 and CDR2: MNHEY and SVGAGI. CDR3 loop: CASSARSETQYF. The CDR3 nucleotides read TGTGCCAGCAGCGCAAGAAGTGAGACCCAGTACTTC.

CDR3 sequence (DNA): TGCGCCAGCAGCCAGACCGGGACGCACTCCTACGAGCAGTACTTC. As protein: CASSQTGTHSYEQYF. The chain uses TRBV5-1 and TRBJ2-7; D may match TRBD1 or TRBD2 (5 bases each). Germline assignment: CDR1 SGHRS and CDR2 YFSETQ. The CDR3 is 15 residues long. Deletions cut 4 bases from V and 0 bases from J, with 14 bases between. Drawing the rest from reference TRBV5-1 and TRBJ2-7, the complete variable domain is KAGVTQTPRYLIKTRGQQVTLSCSPISGHRSVSWYQQTPGQGLQFLFEYFSETQRNKGNFPGRFSGRQFSNSRSEMNVSTLELGDSALYLCASSQTGTHSYEQYFGPGTRLTVT.

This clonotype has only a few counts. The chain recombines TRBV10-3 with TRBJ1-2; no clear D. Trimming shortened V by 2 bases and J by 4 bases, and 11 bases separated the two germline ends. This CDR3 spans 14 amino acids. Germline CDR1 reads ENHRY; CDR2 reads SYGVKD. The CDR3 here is CAISEKGGGYGYTF. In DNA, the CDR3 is TGTGCCATCAGTGAGAAGGGAGGCGGCTATGGCTACACCTTC.

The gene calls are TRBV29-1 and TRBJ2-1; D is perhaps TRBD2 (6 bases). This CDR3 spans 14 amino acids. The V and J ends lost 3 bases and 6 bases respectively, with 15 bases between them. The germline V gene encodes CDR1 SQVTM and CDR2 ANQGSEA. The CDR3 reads CSVEGKRGGNEQFF. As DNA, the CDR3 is TGCAGCGTTGAGGGGAAGAGGGGAGGCAATGAGCAGTTCTTC.

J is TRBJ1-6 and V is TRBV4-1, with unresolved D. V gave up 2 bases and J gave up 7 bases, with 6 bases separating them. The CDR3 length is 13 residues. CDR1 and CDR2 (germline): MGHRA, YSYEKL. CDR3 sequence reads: CASSQPINSPLHF. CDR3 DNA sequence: TGCGCCAGCAGCCAACCGATCAATTCACCCCTCCACTTT.

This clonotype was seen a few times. CDR3 bases: TGTGCCAGCAGTTTATTTCCTAGCTCTAGCACAGATACGCAGTATTTT. Translated: CASSLFPSSSTDTQYF. The rearrangement links TRBV28 to TRBJ2-3, with D perhaps TRBD2 (5 bases). This CDR3 is 16 amino acids long. Trimming stripped 1 base from V and 0 bases from J, with 11 bases between. Germline V gene sequence: CDR1 MDHEN, CDR2 SYDVKM.

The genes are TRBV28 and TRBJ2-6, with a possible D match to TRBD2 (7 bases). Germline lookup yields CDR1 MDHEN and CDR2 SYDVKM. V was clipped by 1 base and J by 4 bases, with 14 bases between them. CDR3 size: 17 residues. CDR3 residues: CASSLLFGGPGANVLTF. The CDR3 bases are TGTGCCAGCAGTTTATTGTTCGGGGGGCCAGGGGCCAACGTCCTGACTTTC.

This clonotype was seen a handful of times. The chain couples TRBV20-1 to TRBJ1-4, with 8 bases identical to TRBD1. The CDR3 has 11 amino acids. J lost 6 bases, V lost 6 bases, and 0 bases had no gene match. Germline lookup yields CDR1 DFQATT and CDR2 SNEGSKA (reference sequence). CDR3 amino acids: CSADRDEKLFF. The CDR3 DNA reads TGCAGTGCGGACAGGGATGAAAAACTGTTTTTT.

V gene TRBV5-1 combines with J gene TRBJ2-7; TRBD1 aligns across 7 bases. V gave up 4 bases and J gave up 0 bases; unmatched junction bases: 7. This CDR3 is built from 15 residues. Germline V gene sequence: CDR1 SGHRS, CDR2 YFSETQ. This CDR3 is CASSTTGESSYEQYF. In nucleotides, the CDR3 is TGCGCCAGCAGCACTACAGGGGAGAGCTCCTACGAGCAGTACTTC.

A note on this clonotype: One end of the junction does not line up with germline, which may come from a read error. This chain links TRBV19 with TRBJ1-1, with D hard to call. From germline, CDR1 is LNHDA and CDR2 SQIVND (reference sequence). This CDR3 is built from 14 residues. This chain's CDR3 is CACSIFAGNTEAFF. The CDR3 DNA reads TGTGCCTGTAGTATCTTCGCAGGGAACACTGAAGCTTTCTTT.

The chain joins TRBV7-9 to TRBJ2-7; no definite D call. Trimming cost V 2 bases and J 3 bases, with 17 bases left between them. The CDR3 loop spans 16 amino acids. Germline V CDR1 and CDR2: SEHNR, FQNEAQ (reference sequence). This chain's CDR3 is CASSLSPLADDYEQYF. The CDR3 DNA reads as TGTGCCAGCAGCTTATCTCCCCTGGCAGATGACTACGAGCAGTACTTC.

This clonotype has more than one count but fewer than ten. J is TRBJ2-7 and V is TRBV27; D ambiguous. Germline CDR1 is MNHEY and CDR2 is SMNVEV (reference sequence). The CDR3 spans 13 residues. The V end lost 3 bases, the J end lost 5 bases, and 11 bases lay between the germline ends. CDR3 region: CASSFSVFNEQYF. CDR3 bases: TGTGCCAGCAGTTTCTCAGTCTTCAACGAGCAGTACTTC.

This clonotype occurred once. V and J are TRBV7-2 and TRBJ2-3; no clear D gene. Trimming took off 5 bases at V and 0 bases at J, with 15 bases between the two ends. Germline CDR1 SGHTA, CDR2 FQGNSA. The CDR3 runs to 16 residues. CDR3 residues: CASSPVGWGSTDTQYF. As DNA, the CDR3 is TGTGCCAGCAGCCCAGTCGGGTGGGGTAGCACAGATACGCAGTATTTT. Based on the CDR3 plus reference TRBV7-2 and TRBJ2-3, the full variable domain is GAGVSQSPSNKVTEKGKDVELRCDPISGHTALYWYRQSLGQGLEFLIYFQGNSAPDKSGLPSDRFSAERTGGSVSTLTIQRTQQEDSAVYLCASSPVGWGSTDTQYFGPGTRLTVL.

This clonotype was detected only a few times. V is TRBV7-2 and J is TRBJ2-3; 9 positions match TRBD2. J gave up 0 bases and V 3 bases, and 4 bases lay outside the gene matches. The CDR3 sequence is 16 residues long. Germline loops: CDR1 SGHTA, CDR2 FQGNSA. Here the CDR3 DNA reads TGTGCCAGCAGCTTCGTAGCGGGAGACAGCACAGATACGCAGTATTTT. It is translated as CASSFVAGDSTDTQYF.

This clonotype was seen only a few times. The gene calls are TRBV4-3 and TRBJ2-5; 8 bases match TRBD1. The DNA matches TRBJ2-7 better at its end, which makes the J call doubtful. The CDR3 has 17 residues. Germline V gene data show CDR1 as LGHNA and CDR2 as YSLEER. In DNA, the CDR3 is TGCGCCAGCAGCCAAGAAACGGGGCAGGGGGCTAGGAACGAGCAGTACTTC. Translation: CASSQETGQGARNEQYF.

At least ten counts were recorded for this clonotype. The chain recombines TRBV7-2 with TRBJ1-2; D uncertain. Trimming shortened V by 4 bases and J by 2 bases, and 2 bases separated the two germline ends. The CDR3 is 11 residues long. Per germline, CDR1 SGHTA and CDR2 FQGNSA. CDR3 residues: CASSSNYGYTF. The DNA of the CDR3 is TGTGCCAGCAGCTCGAACTATGGCTACACCTTC.

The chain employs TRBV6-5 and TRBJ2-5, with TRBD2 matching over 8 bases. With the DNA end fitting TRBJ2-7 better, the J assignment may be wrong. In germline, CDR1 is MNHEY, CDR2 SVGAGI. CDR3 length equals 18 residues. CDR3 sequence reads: CASSYSTELAVFSYEQYF. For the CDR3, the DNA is TGTGCCAGCAGTTACAGCACAGAACTAGCGGTTTTCTCCTACGAGCAGTACTTC.

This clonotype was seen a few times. DNA of the CDR3: TGTGCCACCAGACTAGCGGGGGAATCTTACAATGAGCAGTTCTTC. It codes for CATRLAGESYNEQFF. The V gene is TRBV5-4, the J gene TRBJ2-1; 12 nucleotides align to TRBD2. The CDR3 covers 15 residues. Germline CDR1 reads SGHNT; CDR2 reads YYREEE (reference sequence). Trimming cost V 9 bases and J 4 bases; bases outside gene matches: 8. The full variable domain, in which reference TRBV5-4 and TRBJ2-1 provide the parts outside the CDR3, is ETGVTQSPTHLIKTRGQQVTLRCSSQSGHNTVSWYQQALGQGPQFIFQYYREEENGRGNFPPRFSGLQFPNYSSELNVNALELDDSALYLCATRLAGESYNEQFFGPGTRLTVL.

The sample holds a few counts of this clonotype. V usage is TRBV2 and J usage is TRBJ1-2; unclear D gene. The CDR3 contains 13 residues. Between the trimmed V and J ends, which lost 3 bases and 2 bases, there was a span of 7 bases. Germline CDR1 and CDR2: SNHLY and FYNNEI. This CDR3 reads CASSDRRNYGYTF. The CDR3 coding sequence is TGTGCCAGCAGTGACAGGAGGAACTATGGCTACACCTTC. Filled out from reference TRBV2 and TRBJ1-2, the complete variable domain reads EPEVTQTPSHQVTQMGQEVILRCVPISNHLYFYWYRQILGQKVEFLVSFYNNEISEKSEIFDDQFSVERPDGSNFTLKIRSTKLEDSAMYFCASSDRRNYGYTFGSGTRLTVV.

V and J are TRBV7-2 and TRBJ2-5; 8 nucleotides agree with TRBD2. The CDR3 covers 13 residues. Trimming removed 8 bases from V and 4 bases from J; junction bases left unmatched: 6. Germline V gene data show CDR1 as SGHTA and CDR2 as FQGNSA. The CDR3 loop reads CASDTGGRETQYF. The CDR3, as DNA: TGTGCCAGCGATACGGGAGGGCGAGAGACCCAGTACTTC.

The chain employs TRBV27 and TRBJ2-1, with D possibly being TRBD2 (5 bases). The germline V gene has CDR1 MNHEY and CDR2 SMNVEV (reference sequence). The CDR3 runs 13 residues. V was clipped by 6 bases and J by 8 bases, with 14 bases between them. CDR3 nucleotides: TGTGCCAGCAGCCAAGGACTCTCGGATGAGCAGTTCTTC. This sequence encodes CASSQGLSDEQFF.

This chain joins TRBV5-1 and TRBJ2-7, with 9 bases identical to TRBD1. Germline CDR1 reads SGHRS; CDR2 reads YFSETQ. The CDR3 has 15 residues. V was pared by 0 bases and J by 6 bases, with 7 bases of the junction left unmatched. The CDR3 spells CASSLAGQGTVEQYF. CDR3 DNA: TGCGCCAGCAGCTTGGCGGGACAGGGTACGGTCGAGCAGTACTTC.

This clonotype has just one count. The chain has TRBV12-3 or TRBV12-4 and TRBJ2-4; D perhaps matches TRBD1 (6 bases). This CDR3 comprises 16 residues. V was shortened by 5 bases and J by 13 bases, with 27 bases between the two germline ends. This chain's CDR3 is CASSRFGGDPSGEQYF. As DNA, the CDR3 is TGTGCCAGCAGTCGTTTTGGCGGAGACCCGTCAGGGGAGCAGTACTTC.

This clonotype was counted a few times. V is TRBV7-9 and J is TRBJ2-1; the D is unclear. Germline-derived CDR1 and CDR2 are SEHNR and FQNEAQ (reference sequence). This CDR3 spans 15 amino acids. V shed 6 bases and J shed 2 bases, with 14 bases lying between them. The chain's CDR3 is CASSPAYLAYNEQFF. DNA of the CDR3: TGTGCCAGCAGTCCGGCCTACCTCGCCTACAATGAGCAGTTCTTC.

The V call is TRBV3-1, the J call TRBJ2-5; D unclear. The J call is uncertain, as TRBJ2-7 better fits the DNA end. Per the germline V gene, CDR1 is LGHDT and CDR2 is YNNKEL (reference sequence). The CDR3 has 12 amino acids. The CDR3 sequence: CASSQSLNEQYF. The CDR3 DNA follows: TGTGCCAGCAGCCAATCCCTCAACGAGCAGTACTTC.